This TCR beta chain was recovered during a study of spatial heterogeneity in lung cancer. Study overall: Researchers sequenced follow-up PBMC samples if they had them, and these came a median of approximately 2 years after resection. Sequences of the beta chain were consistently detected in greater numbers than alpha-chain sequences. As counted in raw reads, each unique TCR and UMI combination appeared more than ten times on average.

Germline values: CDR1 SGHTA, CDR2 FQGTGA. The CDR3 runs 18 residues. The V and J ends lost 1 base and 3 bases, in that order; junction bases with no gene match: 10. The time point was: blood at routine non-recurrence follow-up after resection. The study sequenced unsorted whole RNA from tumor, nontumor lung or frozen PBMC. The library protocol tagged each TCR cDNA with a unique molecular identifier. TCRdb reanalysed the 5' RACE reads using MiXCR and keeps one entry per CDR3 protein. Of about 52,000 distinct CDR3 sequences in the sample, around 6.7% were seen once. This rearrangement joins TRBV7-3 to TRBJ2-1; 9 nucleotides agree with TRBD2. The receptor was isolated from a female donor with early-stage non-small cell lung cancer. The sample was PBMCs, taken at follow-up. CDR3 in DNA: TGTGCCAGCAGCTTAAGAGGTCAGGTAGCGGGGGTCTACAATGAGCAGTTCTTC. It codes for CASSLRGQVAGVYNEQFF.